This T cell receptor (beta chain) was recorded in a study of technical replicates of blood from a few donors. The CDR3 loop spans 15 amino acids. Germline loops: CDR1 SGDLS, CDR2 YYNGEE. The V segment lost 0 bases and the J segment 3 bases; nucleotides outside the gene matches: 2. Assay used: immunoSEQ multiplex PCR; TCRdb lists only in-frame clones, some missing. The table records 65,000 to 85,000 clones, just over 90% of them present only once. V usage is TRBV9 and J usage is TRBJ1-4, with 7 bases that match TRBD1. The source of this sequence is a human donor in good health. Sequencing used T cells isolated from PBMCs. The CDR3 DNA sequence: TGTGCCAGCAGCGTAGTGGGACAGCCTAATGAAAAACTGTTTTTT. Translated: CASSVVGQPNEKLFF.